The clone carrying this TCR beta chain occurred once. Its antigen is unidentified. The data stem from a study of graft-versus-host responses after intestinal transplantation. Background on the study: All recipients were given anti-thymocyte globulin induction, and tacrolimus and steroids were then administered for about three years. Regarding the study as a whole: Some GvH clones appeared in ileal mucosa or blood before recipient bone marrow. Some patients had graft-donor T cell macrochimerism, and their allografts showed high graft-versus-host to host-versus-graft clonal ratios.

TCRdb's table, derived via immunoSEQ multiplex PCR, lists solely in-frame clones and lacks some. This table holds 17,000 or so clones, roughly nine tenths found once. This clonotype originated in a human patient who received an intestinal transplant, so some T cells may come from the graft donor. This material consisted of bone marrow, taken approximately 120 days after transplant.

The CDR3 bases are TGTGCCAGCAGTTTGCGCCACCCGACCGGGGAGCTGTTTTTT. Its translation is CASSLRHPTGELFF. The rearrangement joins TRBV6-6 to TRBJ2-2; D ambiguous. Germline V gene data show CDR1 as MNHNY and CDR2 as SVGAGI (reference sequence). Deletions cut 4 bases from V and 5 bases from J, with 11 bases between. The CDR3 sequence is 14 residues long.